The TCR beta chain under discussion was sequenced for a study of blood T cell repertoires in COVID-19 (dated by TCRdb to about 2020). Context from the whole study: Collaborator samples came from the United States, Italy and Spain and covered acute and convalescent phases of COVID-19. The material from the prospective study consisted of cDNA or gDNA derived from T cells, B-cell-depleted T cells, or PBMCs. The dataset comprised deeply sampled blood TCRbeta repertoires from subjects exposed to, actively infected with, or recovered from COVID-19. The repertoires were made available in a free public database intended to serve as a resource for research on the immune response to SARS-CoV-2. Samples were obtained from the ongoing ImmuneRACE study (first 160 participants) and from 1,200 or so subjects provided by 6 global collaborators. Nearly every sample came with metadata listing a de-identified subject ID, COVID-19 status, age in years and sex. Where available, HLA class I and class II types were obtained from metadata supplied by the sample provider rather than from assay-based typing. What the research found in general, with its limitations: Clinical and demographic metadata were provided uncurated, with the amount varying by source and participant.

Deletion took 3 bases off V and 3 bases off J, with a span of 10 bases between the germline ends. The germline V gene encodes CDR1 SGHTA and CDR2 FQGNSA. The cysteine opens and the phenylalanine closes a CDR3 of 14 amino acids. Only the CDR3 part of the read is kept: 42 bases, read in frame from the first base. TCRbeta CDR3 regions were amplified from genomic DNA using the immunoSEQ Assay, a bias-controlled multiplex PCR. As for how the authors treated the data: The number of nucleated cells in each sample was estimated from the amplification of reference gene primers within the assay. To quantify the absolute abundance of each unique TCRbeta CDR3 rearrangement, sequence reads were collapsed and filtered. For each sample, productive Simpson clonality was calculated as the square root of Simpson's diversity index over productive rearrangements. As stored in TCRdb, this immuneACCESS dataset retains in-frame rearrangements with V and J assigned. A fraction of the clones does not appear; measured against another copy, unresolved V genes explain less than half of the discrepancy, and the remainder lacks a known reason. The D gene and trimming were derived from the DNA, and the V and J assignments and clone size from that table. This sample holds under 60,000 clones; around four fifths were observed only once. Roughly 5.7% of the sample lies in the top ten.

Collaborating institutions collected whole blood in K2EDTA tubes following their own protocols. For TCRbeta analysis, collaborator samples were shipped as frozen whole blood, as isolated PBMCs, or as DNA extracted from either sample type. This clone has only one observation. Its antigen target is currently unknown. Per-nucleotide qualities are absent, and no much larger clonotype sits a single base away. Sequencing used peripheral blood. The clonotype comes from a human donor in a cohort sampled during active COVID-19. Recombination joined TRBV7-2 with TRBJ2-3, with a tentative D gene TRBD2 over 6 matching bases. The bases read TGTGCCAGCAGCTTCTTTCGGGAGACAGATACGCAGTATTTT. It translates to CASSFFRETDTQYF. The CDR3 plus the reference TRBV7-2 and TRBJ2-3 genes for the other parts give the full variable domain: GAGVSQSPSNKVTEKGKDVELRCDPISGHTALYWYRQSLGQGLEFLIYFQGNSAPDKSGLPSDRFSAERTGGSVSTLTIQRTQQEDSAVYLCASSFFRETDTQYFGPGTRLTVL.